This T cell receptor (beta chain) stems from a study of blood T cell repertoires in COVID-19. Germline CDR1 is SGHNT and CDR2 is YENEEA. Trimming stripped 8 bases from V and 4 bases from J, with 14 bases between. The CDR3 runs to 13 residues. This clone was detected only a few times. Data came from immunoSEQ multiplex PCR; TCRdb stores just in-frame clones and leaves some out. Of approximately 91,000 clones listed, about 80% were seen once; the top ten hold 7%. The clonotype was recovered from a man in his 70s with acute or convalescent COVID-19. This chain joins TRBV11-3 and TRBJ1-1; weak D call: TRBD1 (5 bases). Material for sequencing was peripheral blood. The CDR3 loop reads CASASTRGTEAFF. The DNA of the CDR3 is TGTGCCAGCGCTTCGACAAGGGGCACTGAAGCTTTCTTT. The full variable domain, completed using reference TRBV11-3 and TRBJ1-1, is EAGVVQSPRYKIIEKKQPVAFWCNPISGHNTLYWYLQNLGQGPELLIRYENEEAVDDSQLPKDRFSAERLKGVDSTLKIQPAELGDSAVYLCASASTRGTEAFFGQGTRLTVV.